This T cell receptor beta chain was captured by sequencing in a study of T cell responses to AZD1222 COVID-19 vaccine. The germline CDR1 and CDR2 sequences are MNHNS and SASEGT. The CDR3 has 13 residues. V was pared by 0 bases and J by 9 bases, with 12 bases between. Findings and limits, study-wide: Unmutated variant regions are reportedly targeted by nearly half of spike-specific TCRs. Spike regions recognized by vaccine-associated CD4 TCRs spanned the protein, led by 160-218 and 743-854.

Sequencing used immunoSEQ multiplex PCR; TCRdb keeps in-frame clones, though not all of them. The sample includes approximately 180,000 clones, approximately 90% of them seen just once. This clone was observed a handful of times. The antigen is undetermined. J is TRBJ2-7 and V is TRBV6-1; D is unresolved. This TCR derives from an adult who received the MenACWY meningococcal vaccine as a control. The material was peripheral blood, obtained 28 days after the second dose of the MenACWY control vaccine. CDR3 in DNA: TGTGCCAGCAGTGAAGCCCAGCACCGCGTGCAGTACTTC. Its protein is CASSEAQHRVQYF.